Below, one TCR beta chain is given with its context. The time point is: before trial treatment. The donors, trial participants, received nivolumab, ipilimumab, aspirin, low-dose cyclophosphamide and low-dose radiotherapy. Enrollment required an advanced solid tumor negative for tumor-infiltrating lymphocytes. This specimen comes from a study of low-dose radiotherapy and immunotherapy resistance in tumors. Study details: Patients took aspirin 300 mg by mouth once daily. This continued for four cycles, starting on cycle 1 day 1.

V lost 1 base and J lost 5, with 11 bases in between. The length of the CDR3 is 14 residues. Germline CDR1 LGHDT, CDR2 YNNKEL (reference sequence). Primers targeting TRAV and TRBV primed first-strand cDNA, covering alpha and beta chains. For amplifying TCRs, the PCR ran for about 22 cycles with Phusion, which was used together with a constant-region primer and the adapter on the V primers. In vitro transcription amplified isolated mRNA. TCRdb redid the calling of the reads with MiXCR, one entry per CDR3 protein. This repertoire shows about 64,000 distinct CDR3 sequences, approximately 25% found once; its top ten account for about 6.6%.

The TCR sequence derives from a male donor with rectosigmoid adenocarcinoma. Material: PBMCs, obtained before treatment. The V call is TRBV3-1, the J call TRBJ1-1; D perhaps matches TRBD1 (6 bases). The CDR3 reads CASSQAYRETEAFF. The CDR3 DNA sequence: TGTGCCAGCAGCCAAGCCTACAGGGAAACTGAAGCTTTCTTT.